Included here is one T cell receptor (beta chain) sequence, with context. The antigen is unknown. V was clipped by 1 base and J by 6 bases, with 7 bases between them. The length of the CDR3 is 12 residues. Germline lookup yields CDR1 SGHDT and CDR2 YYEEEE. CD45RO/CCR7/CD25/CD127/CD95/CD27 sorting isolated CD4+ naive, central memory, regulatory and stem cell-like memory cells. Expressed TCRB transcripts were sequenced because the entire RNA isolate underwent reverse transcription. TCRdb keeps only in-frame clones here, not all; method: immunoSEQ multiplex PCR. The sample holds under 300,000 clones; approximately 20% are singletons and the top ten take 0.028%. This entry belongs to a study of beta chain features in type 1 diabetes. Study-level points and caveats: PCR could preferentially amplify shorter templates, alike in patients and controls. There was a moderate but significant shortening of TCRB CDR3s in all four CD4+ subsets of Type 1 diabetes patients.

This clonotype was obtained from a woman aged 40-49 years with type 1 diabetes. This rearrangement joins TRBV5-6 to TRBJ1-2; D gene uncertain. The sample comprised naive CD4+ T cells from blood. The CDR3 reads CASSLNLDGYTF. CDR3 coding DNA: TGTGCCAGCAGCTTGAACTTAGATGGCTACACCTTC.